The 22 T cell receptor beta chains in this list originate from one sample, sequenced in a study of blood T cell repertoires in COVID-19. Using immunoSEQ multiplex PCR, the repertoire was profiled, and TCRdb retains in-frame clones only, with some absent. The repertoire holds 110,000 to 150,000 clones, with approximately 79% as singletons. The sequencing sample was made of peripheral blood. Every receptor here comes from a man in his fifties or sixties with acute or convalescent COVID-19.

The V gene is TRBV28, the J gene TRBJ1-2; possible D gene TRBD1, 5 bases. The CDR3 is 13 residues long. CDR1 MDHEN and CDR2 SYDVKM come from the germline V gene. Trimming cost V 5 bases and J 4 bases, with 11 bases left between them. The CDR3 coding sequence is TGTGCCAGCAGTCTCCAGGGAAGCTATGGCTACACCTTC. This codes for CASSLQGSYGYTF.

The V call is TRBV5-6, the J call TRBJ2-5, with 7 positions matching TRBD1. After removal of 3 bases from V and 5 bases from J, the junction contained 10 bases not matched to a gene. This CDR3 is built from 15 residues. CDR1 SGHDT and CDR2 YYEEEE come from the germline V gene. CDR3 sequence reads: CASSYGTAEWETQYF. CDR3 sequence (DNA): TGTGCCAGCAGCTACGGGACAGCGGAATGGGAGACCCAGTACTTC.

The CDR3 nucleotides read TGTGCCAGCAGTTCCCCCACCTCGGGAAACACTGAAGCTTTCTTT. Amino acids: CASSSPTSGNTEAFF. The V and J genes are TRBV6-5 and TRBJ1-1; D ambiguous. Germline V gene sequence: CDR1 MNHEY, CDR2 SVGAGI. The CDR3 loop spans 15 amino acids. Trimming removed 4 bases from V and 2 bases from J, with 14 bases in between.

The chain combines TRBV7-8 with TRBJ2-3; TRBD2 agrees at 8 bases. The germline gives CDR1 SGHVS, CDR2 FQNEAQ. The CDR3 consists of 15 residues. J gave up 4 bases and V 2 bases, and 5 bases lay outside the gene matches. The CDR3 nucleotides are TGTGCCAGCAGCTTACGGGACGGGAGGGCAGATACGCAGTATTTT. It specifies CASSLRDGRADTQYF.

DNA of the CDR3: TGTGCCAGCAGCCCGCGGAACGCGAACACTGAAGCTTTCTTT. Translating it yields CASSPRNANTEAFF. This chain links TRBV27 with TRBJ1-1; no definite D call. The CDR3 consists of 14 residues. The germline V gene has CDR1 MNHEY and CDR2 SMNVEV (reference sequence). Between the trimmed V and J ends, which lost 6 bases and 1 base, there was a span of 12 bases.

The rearrangement uses TRBV28 and TRBJ1-2, with D possibly TRBD1 on 6 matching bases. Deletions cut 4 bases from V and 4 bases from J, with 19 bases between. The CDR3 loop spans 16 amino acids. Looked up from germline, CDR1 is MDHEN and CDR2 is SYDVKM. The CDR3 coding sequence is TGTGCCAGCAGTTCGCCTATGGGGGGGCGCGGCTATGGCTACACCTTC. The encoded protein is CASSSPMGGRGYGYTF.

This sequence joins TRBV2 and TRBJ2-7; possibly TRBD1 for D (5 bases). Trimming removed 2 bases at V and 2 bases at J, with 13 bases between. The germline V gene has CDR1 SNHLY and CDR2 FYNNEI. The CDR3 length is 15 residues. CDR3 residues: CASSEQAGIAYEQYF. The CDR3 DNA reads TGTGCCAGCAGTGAACAGGCAGGGATTGCCTACGAGCAGTACTTC. Full variable domain (rest looked up from reference TRBV2 and TRBJ2-7): EPEVTQTPSHQVTQMGQEVILRCVPISNHLYFYWYRQILGQKVEFLVSFYNNEISEKSEIFDDQFSVERPDGSNFTLKIRSTKLEDSAMYFCASSEQAGIAYEQYFGPGTRLTVT.

The chain carries TRBV6-2 or TRBV6-3 and TRBJ2-7; D is possibly TRBD1 (5 bases). This CDR3 contains 13 residues. V was shortened by 5 bases and J by 3 bases, with 11 bases between the two germline ends. Germline lookup yields CDR1 MNHEY and CDR2 SVGEGT. CDR3 residues: CASSPLGHYEQYF. DNA of the CDR3: TGTGCCAGCAGTCCCTTAGGACACTACGAGCAGTACTTC.

This clone was seen a single time. The chain recombines TRBV3-1 (or the pseudogene TRBV3-2) with TRBJ2-3; 11 nucleotides match TRBD1. CDR1 is LGHDT and CDR2 is YNNKEL in the germline V gene (reference sequence). The V and J ends lost 4 bases and 0 bases, in that order; junction bases with no gene match: 12. This CDR3 contains 19 residues. In DNA, the CDR3 is TGTGCCAGCAGCCGTACACAACCAGGGACAGGGGGTAGCACAGATACGCAGTATTTT. This translates into CASSRTQPGTGGSTDTQYF.

The rearrangement links TRBV28 to TRBJ1-5; TRBD1 agrees at 9 bases. The CDR3 has 15 residues. Germline V lookup: CDR1 MDHEN, CDR2 SYDVKM. J was trimmed by 6 bases and V by 2 bases; bases with no gene match: 5. CDR3 coding DNA: TGTGCCAGCAGTTTACCGGGACAGGGAATTCAGCCCCAGCATTTT. It encodes CASSLPGQGIQPQHF.

This sequence joins TRBV27 and TRBJ2-7, with D maybe TRBD1 (6 bases). The length of the CDR3 is 14 residues. CDR1 is MNHEY, CDR2 SMNVEV, per germline (reference sequence). Trimming removed 5 bases from V and 2 bases from J, with 13 bases in between. The DNA of the CDR3 is TGTGCCAGCAGTACCGTGGACAGCACCTACGAGCAGTACTTC. Protein product: CASSTVDSTYEQYF.

The genes are TRBV29-1 and TRBJ2-1, with TRBD2 matching over 10 bases. There are 11 residues in the CDR3. CDR1 is SQVTM and CDR2 is ANQGSEA in the germline V gene. V gave up 4 bases and J gave up 15 bases; unmatched junction bases: 6. The CDR3 sequence: CSVGAGGISFF. Written as DNA, the CDR3 is TGCAGCGTTGGAGCGGGAGGGATATCGTTCTTC.

This chain joins TRBV10-3 and TRBJ1-3, with 7 bases lining up with TRBD1. The J segment lost 6 bases and the V segment lost 3 bases, leaving 5 bases of the junction unmatched. The germline gives CDR1 ENHRY, CDR2 SYGVKD. The CDR3 consists of 14 residues. CDR3 region: CAISEPRGLNTIYF. CDR3 in DNA: TGTGCCATCAGTGAACCCAGGGGGTTAAACACCATATATTTT.

The chain carries TRBV7-3 and TRBJ2-1; 8 positions match TRBD2. Germline V lookup: CDR1 SGHTA, CDR2 FQGTGA. This CDR3 is 13 amino acids long. The V segment lost 4 bases and the J segment 8 bases; nucleotides outside the gene matches: 4. The DNA of the CDR3 is TGTGCCAGCAGCTCGGGAGGGTCCGATGAGCAGTTCTTC. Residues: CASSSGGSDEQFF.

V usage is TRBV10-3 and J usage is TRBJ2-7; 8 positions agree with TRBD1. The V and J ends lost 11 bases and 5 bases, in that order; junction bases with no gene match: 11. The V gene's germline CDR1 is ENHRY and CDR2 SYGVKD. The CDR3 has 13 amino acids. The CDR3 loop reads CASQGQGRDEQYF. The CDR3 nucleotides are TGTGCCTCACAAGGACAGGGTCGAGACGAGCAGTACTTC.

The table lists this clone with many counts. V usage is TRBV9 and J usage is TRBJ2-7; TRBD2 is a possible D gene (6 bases). V lost 3 bases and J lost 0, with 19 bases in between. The CDR3 sequence is 17 residues long. CDR1 and CDR2 (germline): SGDLS, YYNGEE. CDR3 sequence: CASSAGDGVAASYEQYF. For the CDR3, the DNA is TGTGCCAGCAGCGCGGGGGACGGGGTAGCGGCCTCCTACGAGCAGTACTTC.

This chain links TRBV6-4 with TRBJ2-2; D not resolved. Deletions cut 5 bases from V and 4 bases from J, with 5 bases between. Germline assignment: CDR1 MRHNA and CDR2 SNTAGT. This CDR3 spans 12 amino acids. CDR3 DNA sequence: TGTGCCAGCAGTTTCAGCACCGGGGAGCTGTTTTTT. The encoded protein is CASSFSTGELFF.

The chain links TRBV6-2 or TRBV6-3 to TRBJ1-5; D is ambiguous. This CDR3 contains 15 residues. Trimming pared 1 base from V and 3 bases from J, leaving 10 bases between. CDR1 MNHEY and CDR2 SVGEGT come from the germline V gene. The DNA of the CDR3 is TGTGCCAGCAGTTACTTCATGCAGAACAATCAGCCCCAGCATTTT. This translates into CASSYFMQNNQPQHF.

The V gene is TRBV4-2, the J gene TRBJ2-2, with 13 positions matching TRBD2. V was pared by 4 bases and J by 0 bases, with 8 bases of the junction left unmatched. The CDR3 sequence is 19 residues long. From germline, CDR1 is LGHNA and CDR2 YNFKEQ. CDR3 region: CASSRTSGSLRTNTGELFF. CDR3 sequence (DNA): TGTGCCAGCAGCCGGACTAGCGGGAGTTTGAGGACGAACACCGGGGAGCTGTTTTTT.

This clone was detected only a few times. The chain joins TRBV9 to TRBJ2-7, with D tentatively TRBD1 (6 bases). This CDR3 comprises 15 residues. Trimming took 3 bases from V and 3 from J, leaving 16 bases between them. Germline CDR1 SGDLS, CDR2 YYNGEE. CDR3: CASSGGTNPNYEQYF. DNA for the CDR3: TGTGCCAGCAGCGGGGGGACAAACCCGAACTACGAGCAGTACTTC.

The sample holds one count of this clone. The rearrangement uses TRBV6-1 and TRBJ1-5; TRBD1 might be the D (6 bases). V lost 4 bases to trimming and J lost 0 bases, with 19 bases between them. The CDR3 is 18 amino acids. Germline V lookup: CDR1 MNHNS, CDR2 SASEGT. CDR3 DNA sequence: TGTGCCAGCAGTGGAATTGGACAGCTCGTCGCTAGCAATCAGCCCCAGCATTTT. Protein product: CASSGIGQLVASNQPQHF.

The chain recombines TRBV7-3 with TRBJ2-5; D may be TRBD1 (5 bases). V lost 5 bases and J lost 5, with 12 bases in between. Germline V gives CDR1 SGHTA, CDR2 FQGTGA. The CDR3 spans 13 residues. CDR3 sequence (DNA): TGTGCCAGCAGCGCGACAGTGATGGAGACCCAGTACTTC. It yields the protein CASSATVMETQYF. The full variable domain, in which reference TRBV7-3 and TRBJ2-5 provide the parts outside the CDR3, is GAGVSQTPSNKVTEKGKYVELRCDPISGHTALYWYRQSLGQGPEFLIYFQGTGAADDSGLPNDRFFAVRPEGSVSTLKIQRTERGDSAVYLCASSATVMETQYFGPGTRLLVL.